This TCR beta chain was identified in a study of OX40 agonist ivuxolimab in advanced cancers. Study at large: Hepatocellular carcinoma, melanoma, renal cell or head and neck cancer occurred in dose-escalation patients.

Measured with immunoSEQ multiplex PCR; TCRdb has only the in-frame clones, and not every one. The table shows about 70,000 clones, with roughly 80% occurring only once. The V gene's germline CDR1 is ENHRY and CDR2 SYGVKD. There are 14 residues in the CDR3. The V end lost 0 bases, the J end lost 13 bases, and 16 bases lay between the germline ends. The input for sequencing was CD4+ or CD8+ T cells sorted from blood, taken in a trial of the OX40 agonist ivuxolimab. The clonotype was recovered from an adult with an advanced solid tumor such as melanoma, head and neck, liver or kidney cancer. V gene TRBV10-3 combines with J gene TRBJ2-1, with a possible D match to TRBD1 (7 bases). This chain's CDR3 is CAISESTGGTAQFF. DNA for the CDR3: TGTGCCATCAGTGAGTCGACTGGGGGGACAGCCCAGTTCTTC.